This is a list of T cell receptor beta chains from one sample in a study of blood T cell repertoires in COVID-19. Clones were sequenced by immunoSEQ multiplex PCR, and TCRdb holds only the in-frame ones, with some missing. The profile shows fewer than 90,000 clones, more than 75% of them singletons. What was sequenced was peripheral blood. The receptor source for this set is a human donor in a cohort sampled during active COVID-19. Each CDR3 is given with its conserved first and last residue. Where a row states a size, it is once, few, many or the class of an expanded clone; other rows omit it.

few,TRBV5-1,CASSLSGQEAYNEQFF
-,TRBV7-2,CASRPSGGSTGELFF
-,TRBV5-6,CASSLETSGETQYF
medium-sized,TRBV2,CASSVTGGAYLKAGELFF
-,TRBV7-2,CASSIRDRASPLHF
-,TRBV11-2,CASSLGLAIGNEQFF
once,TRBV5-4,CASSLVGGLDTQYF
-,TRBV5-1,CASSLEGTRFYNEQFF
-,TRBV27,CASSLLLTGELFF
-,TRBV24-1,CATRGPGTGFSGELFF
-,TRBV6-5,CASRGDRVYGYTF
-,TRBV10-3,CAISDGPGDEKLFF
-,TRBV21-1,CASSIDKQGAVETQYF
few,TRBV28,CASSWQFSGELFF
-,TRBV19,CASSARAGGTGELFF
-,TRBV11-3,CASSPRTSGFYEQYF
-,TRBV5-1,CASSPTTRETQYF
-,TRBV12-3/TRBV12-4,CASRSSGSDTQYF
-,TRBV11-2,CASSTVRTSGNSYEQYF
-,TRBV10-3,CAISESTKGSGYEQYF
-,TRBV11-2,CASSLLAGIGNEQFF
-,TRBV5-1,CASSEGHRETQYF
-,TRBV29-1,CSVSRADTQYF
-,TRBV10-2,CASRGLAEKAYNEQFF
-,TRBV28,CASSLSSTSALSSQYF
-,TRBV24-1,CATSDPGQGAFF
-,TRBV9,CASSVGQGTPSYNEQFF
-,TRBV28,CASSLERPVAKNIQYF
-,TRBV10-3,CASRGGLYNEQFF
-,TRBV5-1,CASSPGLAGEIDTQYF
-,TRBV12-3/TRBV12-4,CASVGLASNEQFF
-,TRBV28,CASSSPGLRRSSNEQFF
-,TRBV10-3,CAISEGTSVVDTQYF
-,TRBV29-1,CSVEGAGPTSRLPQETQYF
-,TRBV10-3,CAISMGDYGYTF
once,TRBV20-1,CSASTGGMNTEAFF
-,TRBV6-1,CASSEYRDSYNEQFF
-,TRBV18,CASSLGTSGYNEQFF
-,TRBV7-2,CASSLDGQKAYGYTF
-,TRBV11-3,CASSYGGVVGQFF
few,TRBV3-1/TRBV3-2,CASSQGKGKFGNTIYF
once,TRBV29-1,CSVRSDRVPNEKLFF
-,TRBV5-1,CASRQYNEQFF
-,TRBV9,CASSVGLAEGDEQFF